This note documents a single TCR beta chain sequence. These data come from a study of technical replicates of blood from a handful of donors. Using immunoSEQ multiplex PCR, the repertoire was profiled, and TCRdb retains in-frame clones only, with some absent. The sample comprises tens of thousands of clones, around 97% of which are singletons, and 0.29% rests with the top ten. After removal of 0 bases from V and 11 bases from J, the junction contained 8 bases not matched to a gene. CDR1 is SGHNT and CDR2 is YENEEA in the germline V gene. This CDR3 contains 15 residues. The chain carries TRBV11-3 and TRBJ2-1, with TRBD2 matching over 9 bases. The specimen was T cells isolated from PBMCs. The clonotype comes from a human donor in good health. CDR3 sequence reads: CASSLEVTSGLKQFF. The CDR3 region has the DNA TGTGCCAGCAGCTTAGAAGTGACTAGCGGTCTTAAGCAGTTCTTC. Full variable domain (remainder filled in from reference TRBV11-3 and TRBJ2-1): EAGVVQSPRYKIIEKKQPVAFWCNPISGHNTLYWYLQNLGQGPELLIRYENEEAVDDSQLPKDRFSAERLKGVDSTLKIQPAELGDSAVYLCASSLEVTSGLKQFFGPGTRLTVL.